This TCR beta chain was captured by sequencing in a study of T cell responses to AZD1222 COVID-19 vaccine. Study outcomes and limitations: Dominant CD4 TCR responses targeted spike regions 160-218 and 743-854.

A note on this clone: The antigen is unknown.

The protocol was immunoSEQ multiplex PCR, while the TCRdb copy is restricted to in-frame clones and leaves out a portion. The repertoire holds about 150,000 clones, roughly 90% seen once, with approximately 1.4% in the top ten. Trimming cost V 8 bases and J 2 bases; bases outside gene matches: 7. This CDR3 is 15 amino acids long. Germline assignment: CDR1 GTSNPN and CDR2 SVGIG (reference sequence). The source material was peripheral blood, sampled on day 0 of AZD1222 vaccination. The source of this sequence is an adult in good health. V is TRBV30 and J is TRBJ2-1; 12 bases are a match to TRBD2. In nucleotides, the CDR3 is TGTGCCGCCCGACTAGCGGGAGAGGCCTACAATGAGCAGTTCTTC. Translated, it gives CAARLAGEAYNEQFF.